Presented here are 5 T cell receptor beta chains from one specimen sequenced in a study of long-term antiretroviral therapy in people with HIV. Running of the v3.0 immunoSEQ assay took place at survey level. Sequencing used immunoSEQ multiplex PCR; TCRdb keeps in-frame clones, though not all of them. The table lists 20,000 to 25,000 clones, about four fifths of them singletons, with about 10% in the top ten. Specimen: unsorted PBMCs, collected less than 2.5 years after starting antiretroviral therapy. These receptors were taken from a man between 35 and 55 years old with HIV.

In this sample, this clone turned up once. The chain uses TRBV5-6 and TRBJ1-3, with D hard to call. The V end was cut by 1 base, the J end by 0 bases, with 2 bases between. CDR3 length: 13 amino acids. Germline V gives CDR1 SGHDT, CDR2 YYEEEE. Here the CDR3 reads CASSLFSGNTIYF. The CDR3 nucleotides read TGTGCCAGCAGCTTGTTCTCTGGAAACACCATATATTTT.

V gene TRBV9 combines with J gene TRBJ1-4; 7 bases agree with TRBD1. CDR1 and CDR2 from the germline V gene are SGDLS and YYNGEE. Losses at the gene ends were 4 bases for V and 0 bases for J; bases not matched to a gene: 6. CDR3 length: 16 residues. The CDR3 DNA is TGTGCCAGCAGCTTACGACAGGGAGCAACTAATGAAAAACTGTTTTTT. Its translation is CASSLRQGATNEKLFF.

A few counts support this clone. The chain couples TRBV28 to TRBJ1-2, with 9 bases that match TRBD1. The CDR3 has 13 amino acids. Germline trimming cut 5 bases from V and 7 bases from J; bases unmatched to any gene: 5. CDR1 MDHEN and CDR2 SYDVKM come from the germline V gene. CDR3 residues: CASSNRGQGGYTF. The DNA for the CDR3 is TGTGCCAGCAGTAACAGGGGGCAGGGTGGCTACACCTTC.

The chain uses TRBV6-6 and TRBJ2-2; 7 nucleotides agree with TRBD2. Germline V CDR1 and CDR2: MNHNY, SVGAGI (reference sequence). The CDR3 runs 14 residues. The J segment lost 4 bases and the V segment lost 6 bases, leaving 5 bases of the junction unmatched. DNA for the CDR3: TGTGCCAGCAGCGGACTAGTTGGCACCGGGGAGCTGTTTTTT. Amino acid sequence: CASSGLVGTGELFF.

J is TRBJ1-2 and V is TRBV29-1; perhaps TRBD1 as D (5 bases). CDR3 length: 14 residues. With 0 bases removed from V and 4 bases from J, the gap between germline ends came to 12 bases. CDR1 SQVTM and CDR2 ANQGSEA come from the germline V gene. This CDR3 is CSVEDPDRPYGYTF. The CDR3 nucleotides read TGCAGCGTTGAAGACCCTGACAGACCCTATGGCTACACCTTC.